The entry below gives a single T cell receptor (beta chain) sequence along with its context. There is no known antigen for this receptor. Base qualities are not at hand, and no much larger clone is one base apart. According to the germline V gene, CDR1 reads SNHLY and CDR2 reads FYNNEI. Measured from the cysteine to the phenylalanine, the CDR3 is 13 residues long. Only the CDR3 portion is preserved as DNA: 39 bases, with reading frame beginning at the first base. V and J are truncated by 3 bases and 5 bases respectively, leaving an intervening sequence of 8 bases. TCRbeta CDR3 regions were amplified from genomic DNA using the immunoSEQ Assay, a bias-controlled multiplex PCR. Regarding the original processing steps: The number of nucleated cells in each sample was estimated by amplification of reference gene primers within the assay. Sequence reads were collapsed and filtered to measure the absolute abundance of every unique TCRbeta CDR3 rearrangement. For each sample, productive Simpson clonality was calculated as the square root of Simpson's diversity index over productive rearrangements. Here the immuneACCESS table is served through TCRdb, limited to in-frame sequences with V and J called. Missing clones are a known gap in these copies; in checked studies unresolved V genes cover under half, and the rest lacks a known reason. That table supplies the V and J calls and clone size; D and trimming were determined from the DNA. The sample data list hundreds of thousands of clones, and around 85% of these were observed just once. The ten biggest clones cover roughly 3.5% of the sample.

The entry originates in a study of blood T cell repertoires in COVID-19 (dated by TCRdb to 2019 to 2021). For the wider study: The collaborator samples originated in the United States, Italy and Spain and spanned the acute and convalescent phases of COVID-19. Where HLA class I and class II types were available, the types were taken from metadata supplied by the sample provider, not from assay-based typing. The prospective study material was composed of cDNA or gDNA derived from T cells, B-cell-depleted T cells, or PBMCs. Deeply sampled blood TCRbeta repertoires from subjects exposed to, actively infected with, or recovered from COVID-19 were included in the dataset. The repertoires were released in a freely available public database meant as a resource for research on the immune response to SARS-CoV-2. Samples came from the ongoing ImmuneRACE study (first 160 participants) plus 1,254 subjects from 6 global collaborators. A de-identified subject ID, COVID-19 status, age in years and sex were almost always included in the sample metadata. Points the paper makes about the study in general: How much clinical and demographic metadata was included differed by source and by participant, and the metadata was provided uncurated.

Participants in the prospective study were aged roughly 18 to 90 years, lived in about two dozen United States geographic areas, and enrolled through a virtual design. To assign participants to cohorts, the prospective study relied on clinical history that participants themselves reported in a screening survey and a study questionnaire. In the prospective study, whole blood, serum and a nasopharyngeal or oropharyngeal swab were collected from each participant by mobile phlebotomists. Over a roughly 2-month period, participants in the prospective study had the option of providing additional blood draws and questionnaires. Prospective study blood samples were shipped either frozen or at room temperature before DNA extraction.

Sequencing was carried out using PBMCs or T cells enriched from blood (not recorded which). The rearrangement combines TRBV2 with TRBJ2-1, with no D gene named confidently. The TCR was taken from a woman aged 40 to 50 with acute COVID-19. The encoded CDR3 is CASSEPLNNEQFF. The DNA sequence reads TGTGCCAGCAGTGAGCCCCTAAACAATGAGCAGTTCTTC. The CDR3 plus the reference TRBV2 and TRBJ2-1 genes for the other parts give the full variable domain: EPEVTQTPSHQVTQMGQEVILRCVPISNHLYFYWYRQILGQKVEFLVSFYNNEISEKSEIFDDQFSVERPDGSNFTLKIRSTKLEDSAMYFCASSEPLNNEQFFGPGTRLTVL.